This T cell receptor beta chain was identified in a study of graft-versus-host responses after intestinal transplantation (dated by TCRdb to about 2021). Turning to the overall study: The transplants that recipients received were multivisceral, liver-intestinal, or isolated intestinal. The cohort enrolled 20 to 25 intestinal transplant recipients including one retransplant, and a few patients lacking pretransplant specimens were excluded. After intestinal transplantation, graft-versus-host and host-versus-graft alloreactive T cell clones were followed in the graft, circulation and bone marrow using bulk TCR-beta CDR3 sequencing. Alloreactive clones were identified by sequencing pre-transplant mixed lymphocyte reaction products and comparing them with unstimulated pre-transplant donor and recipient T cells. Rather than going through the commercial service, samples from a few later patients were sequenced in-house on an Illumina MiSeq and processed with MiXCR. Every recipient was given anti-thymocyte globulin induction, then maintenance tacrolimus and steroids for roughly 3 years. Donor T cell macrochimerism was defined as a peak of at least 4% donor T cells among recipient peripheral blood mononuclear cells.

The library was produced with the immunoSEQ multiplex PCR assay. High-throughput TCR-beta CDR3 sequencing of genomic DNA from most patients was performed by Adaptive Biotechnologies. The paper's processing steps were these. TCR sequencing data for around 19 patients were retrieved from Adaptive's ImmunoSEQ software; three other patients were processed with MiXCR and VDJtools. Because the origin of CDR3 nucleotide sequences shared between donor and recipient could not be assigned, those sequences were removed. At least 2-fold expansion over unstimulated cells and a minimum CFSE-low frequency of 0.002% (template counts) or 0.001% (read counts) were required for clones to be classified as alloreactive. Mappable clones were those detected in sequenced pre-transplant spleen, lymph node, or MLR CFSE-low populations of the donor or recipient. The cumulative frequency of alloreactive clones was calculated as a percentage of all sequences, weighted by copy number. TCRdb limited this immuneACCESS table to in-frame rearrangements with V and J called. A share of clones is missing; checked studies link under half to unresolved V genes, and the rest is unexplained. The DNA was the basis for D and trimming; V, J and clone size are from that table. This sample has 35,000 to 45,000 clones in its table, and approximately 95% of those were observed once. The top ten clones comprise 3.5% to 4% of the sample.

General findings and caveats noted by the study authors: The conclusions were limited by the relatively low number and heterogeneity of the intestinal transplant patients. GvH clones were detected in recipient bone marrow, and some appeared earlier in ileal mucosa or blood, consistent with an intestinal mucosal origin. High GvH to HvG T cell clonal ratios were observed in the allografts of patients with donor T cell macrochimerism. Peak levels of circulating GvH clones were associated with declines in HvG clones early after transplant.

The germline V gene (reference sequence) supplies CDR1 LNHNV and CDR2 YYDKDF. The CDR3 runs 17 residues from the cysteine to the phenylalanine. Just the 51-base CDR3 DNA is kept, in frame starting at base 1. Between the V and J ends, shortened by 0 bases and 8 bases respectively, the junction contains 17 bases. As regards this clone: Its cognate antigen has yet to be identified. No much larger clone exists at a distance of one base, and base qualities are not known.

In the first month after transplant, blood samples were collected up to 4 times, and after that at least monthly when available. The sequence was collected from a human patient who received an intestinal transplant, so some T cells may come from the graft donor. This chain joins TRBV15 to TRBJ1-6; TRBD1 is a weak D gene call, 6 bases matching. Sequences were derived from PBMCs, sampled almost 750 days after intestinal transplantation. The nucleotides read TGTGCCACCAGCAGAGATCGGGGGGGGCCAGCTGATTCACCCCTCCACTTT. It is translated as CATSRDRGGPADSPLHF.